What follows are 18 T cell receptor beta chains derived from one specimen sequenced in a study of cytotoxic CD8 clonotypes in ibrutinib-treated CLL. TCRdb's table, derived via immunoSEQ multiplex PCR, lists solely in-frame clones and lacks some. The sample has 250,000 to 350,000 clones; 76% are singletons. The input for sequencing was PBMCs, taken at disease progression, from a patient treated with ibrutinib. The receptors derive from a human donor with chronic lymphocytic leukemia.

J is TRBJ2-1 and V is TRBV9, with 10 bases matching TRBD1. The CDR3 covers 16 residues. The germline V gene has CDR1 SGDLS and CDR2 YYNGEE. After removal of 3 bases from V and 10 bases from J, the junction contained 13 bases not matched to a gene. The CDR3 reads CASSAGQGVGFYEQFF. DNA of the CDR3: TGTGCCAGCAGCGCCGGACAGGGGGTTGGCTTTTACGAGCAGTTCTTC.

The chain employs TRBV28 and TRBJ2-7; D is perhaps TRBD2 (6 bases). V lost 3 bases to trimming and J lost 7 bases, with 16 bases between them. Germline CDR1 and CDR2: MDHEN and SYDVKM. There are 14 residues in the CDR3. In DNA form, the CDR3 reads TGTGCCAGCAGTTTGCCCCCCCCAGGGAGGGAGCAGTACTTC. Its translation: CASSLPPPGREQYF.

J is TRBJ1-2 and V is TRBV7-6; TRBD1 might be the D (5 bases). The CDR3 consists of 14 residues. The germline V gene has CDR1 SGHVS and CDR2 FNYEAQ. V lost 2 bases and J 6 bases, leaving 13 bases between the germline ends. This chain's CDR3 is CASSLSGQGDGYTF. Here the CDR3 DNA reads TGTGCCAGCAGCTTATCAGGGCAAGGGGATGGCTACACCTTC.

The genes are TRBV6-6 and TRBJ2-7; possible D gene TRBD1, 5 bases. CDR1 is MNHNY and CDR2 is SVGAGI in the germline V gene (reference sequence). The CDR3 is 13 residues long. Trimming took off 6 bases at V and 5 bases at J, with 14 bases between the two ends. The CDR3 DNA reads as TGTGCCAGCAGCCCGATGGGGCCGCACGAGCAGTACTTC. This encodes CASSPMGPHEQYF.

This clone has just a few counts. The V call is TRBV5-6, the J call TRBJ1-2, with a weak D call TRBD1 (5 bases). Germline CDR1 SGHDT, CDR2 YYEEEE. The CDR3 runs 13 residues. The germline V and J ends were trimmed by 4 bases and 4 bases, with 11 bases remaining between them. In DNA, the CDR3 is TGTGCCAGCAGCGACAGAAATCTCTATGGCTACACCTTC. It codes for CASSDRNLYGYTF.

This clone has more than one count but fewer than ten. Other DNA sequences in the sample encode the same CDR3. The chain couples TRBV7-2 to TRBJ2-1; no definite D call. CDR1 and CDR2 from the germline V gene are SGHTA and FQGNSA. Trimming cost V 1 base and J 9 bases, with 4 bases left between them. The CDR3 is 11 residues long. CDR3 nucleotides: TGTGCCAGCAGCTTAGTGGGTGAGCAGTTCTTC. This translates into CASSLVGEQFF.

V gene TRBV9 combines with J gene TRBJ2-1; TRBD2 matches at 8 bases. J gave up 8 bases and V 4 bases, and 14 bases lay outside the gene matches. The CDR3 covers 16 residues. Germline CDR1 SGDLS, CDR2 YYNGEE. CDR3 residues: CASSPLAGREWYEQFF. For the CDR3, the DNA is TGTGCCAGCAGCCCATTAGCGGGGCGGGAGTGGTATGAGCAGTTCTTC. Variable domain in full (rest from reference TRBV9 and TRBJ2-1): DSGVTQTPKHLITATGQRVTLRCSPRSGDLSVYWYQQSLDQGLQFLIQYYNGEERAKGNILERFSAQQFPDLHSELNLSSLELGDSALYFCASSPLAGREWYEQFFGPGTRLTVL.

This chain uses TRBV11-3 with TRBJ2-5, with D possibly TRBD2 on 5 matching bases. The V end lost 5 bases, the J end lost 9 bases, and 16 bases lay between the germline ends. Per the germline V gene, CDR1 is SGHNT and CDR2 is YENEEA. This CDR3 has 13 amino acids. CDR3: CASSPWESGAQYF. CDR3 DNA: TGTGCCAGCAGCCCTTGGGAATCCGGGGCCCAGTACTTC.

The V call is TRBV5-6, the J call TRBJ1-2; TRBD1 matches 8 bases. V lost 4 bases and J lost 4; bases outside the gene matches: 6. CDR1 is SGHDT and CDR2 is YYEEEE in the germline V gene. The CDR3 is 14 amino acids. The CDR3 DNA reads as TGTGCCAGCAGCAATACAGGGGGGACCTATGGCTACACCTTC. Translating it yields CASSNTGGTYGYTF.

This rearrangement joins TRBV11-2 to TRBJ2-5; the D gene is possibly TRBD1 (6 bases). From germline, CDR1 is SGHAT and CDR2 FQNNGV. V was shortened by 4 bases and J by 4 bases, with 19 bases between the two germline ends. The CDR3 extends over 16 amino acids. The CDR3 loop is CASSSIQGRVPETQYF. CDR3 DNA sequence: TGTGCCAGCAGCTCGATACAGGGTAGGGTTCCAGAGACCCAGTACTTC.

This chain links TRBV2 with TRBJ2-7; D gene ambiguous. This CDR3 has 12 amino acids. Germline loops: CDR1 SNHLY, CDR2 FYNNEI. The V end lost 6 bases, the J end lost 1 base, and 7 bases lay between the germline ends. CDR3 in amino acids: CASRRVSYEQYF. The CDR3 DNA follows: TGTGCCAGCAGACGGGTTTCCTACGAGCAGTACTTC.

This clone was counted a single time. The chain joins TRBV7-2 to TRBJ2-1, with 7 bases fitting TRBD1. V trimming: 3 bases; J trimming: 0 bases; junction bases outside the gene matches: 2. Germline-derived CDR1 and CDR2 are SGHTA and FQGNSA. The CDR3 loop spans 15 amino acids. Written as DNA, the CDR3 is TGTGCCAGCAGCTTCGACAGGGACTCCTACAATGAGCAGTTCTTC. Translation gives CASSFDRDSYNEQFF.

Points on this clone: Different DNA sequences within this sample yield the same CDR3. The chain employs TRBV5-1 and TRBJ2-3; no firm D call. V lost 2 bases and J lost 3, with 7 bases in between. The germline V gene has CDR1 SGHRS and CDR2 YFSETQ. This CDR3 is built from 13 residues. The CDR3 reads CASSLDRTDTQYF. CDR3 sequence (DNA): TGCGCCAGCAGCTTAGACCGGACAGATACGCAGTATTTT.

This sequence joins TRBV29-1 and TRBJ2-1; TRBD2 matches 15 bases. The J segment lost 10 bases and the V segment lost 3 bases, leaving 10 bases of the junction unmatched. The CDR3 extends over 16 amino acids. CDR1 and CDR2 (germline): SQVTM, ANQGSEA. CDR3 loop: CSVDGGLAGGIREQFF. In DNA, the CDR3 is TGCAGCGTTGATGGGGGACTAGCGGGAGGAATCCGCGAGCAGTTCTTC.

This clone was observed a few times. This chain joins TRBV10-3 and TRBJ1-2; D possibly corresponds to TRBD1 (6 bases). The V end was cut by 2 bases, the J end by 3 bases, with 10 bases between. Germline assignment: CDR1 ENHRY and CDR2 SYGVKD. The CDR3 totals 14 residues. CDR3 residues: CAISERSGDYGYTF. DNA for the CDR3: TGTGCCATCAGTGAGAGGTCAGGGGACTATGGCTACACCTTC.

V gene TRBV6-5 combines with J gene TRBJ2-7, with 11 bases aligning to TRBD2. The trim removed 1 base at V and 1 base at J, leaving 3 bases unmatched. CDR3 length: 16 amino acids. Germline CDR1 reads MNHEY; CDR2 reads SVGAGI. The chain's CDR3 is CASSYWSSGGSYEQYF. CDR3 bases: TGTGCCAGCAGTTACTGGTCTAGCGGGGGGTCCTACGAGCAGTACTTC.

J is TRBJ1-1 and V is TRBV10-1; D is undetermined. Trimming pared 9 bases from V and 0 bases from J, leaving 11 bases between. The CDR3 loop spans 13 amino acids. The germline gives CDR1 WNHNN, CDR2 SYGVQD (reference sequence). The CDR3 bases are TGCGCCAGTAGGCAATCTATGAACACTGAAGCTTTCTTT. Its translation is CASRQSMNTEAFF.

This clone appeared a single time. The V gene is TRBV4-2, the J gene TRBJ2-3, with 12 positions matching TRBD2. Germline CDR1 LGHNA, CDR2 YNFKEQ. Unmatched junction bases numbered 10, after V lost 4 bases and J lost 5 bases. This CDR3 is built from 17 residues. CDR3 DNA sequence: TGTGCCAGCAGCCCTTTAGGGGGGGGACTAGCGGGAGATACGCAGTATTTT. Protein: CASSPLGGGLAGDTQYF.